The 5 T cell receptor beta chains listed next were all sequenced from one sample in a study of technical replicates of blood from a handful of donors. Profiled with immunoSEQ multiplex PCR; TCRdb holds only in-frame clones, not every one. The data show more than 65,000 clones, around 92% seen once. The specimen was T cells isolated from PBMCs. Receptors originate from a human donor in good health.

This clone was counted a single time. This sequence joins TRBV5-6 and TRBJ2-7; TRBD2 matches at 11 bases. V shed 1 base and J 3 bases; nucleotides not matched to a gene: 3. The CDR3 extends over 15 amino acids. Germline-derived CDR1 and CDR2 are SGHDT and YYEEEE. The CDR3 loop reads CASSLITSGSYEQYF. The CDR3 region has the DNA TGTGCCAGCAGCTTGATAACTAGCGGGAGCTACGAGCAGTACTTC.

The chain combines TRBV5-4 with TRBJ2-5, with no clear D. CDR3 length: 13 residues. Trimming stripped 3 bases from V and 3 bases from J, with 9 bases between. Germline V CDR1 and CDR2: SGHNT, YYREEE (reference sequence). CDR3 DNA: TGTGCCAGCAGCTCCAAGCAGGAAGAGACCCAGTACTTC. Translated: CASSSKQEETQYF.

The chain carries TRBV14 and TRBJ1-1; unclear D gene. The V end lost 5 bases, the J end lost 4 bases, and 11 bases lay between the germline ends. There are 13 residues in the CDR3. The germline gives CDR1 SGHDN, CDR2 FVKESK. The CDR3, as DNA: TGTGCCAGCAGCATTTGGCCAGGCACTGAAGCTTTCTTT. It specifies CASSIWPGTEAFF.

This clone is classed as medium-sized (0.01 to 0.1%). This chain joins TRBV10-2 and TRBJ2-1; TRBD2 might be the D (6 bases). V was cut by 2 bases and J by 5 bases, with 7 bases left in between. Germline loops: CDR1 WSHSY, CDR2 SAAADI. The CDR3 is made up of 13 amino acids. The CDR3: CASSERENNEQFF. The CDR3 DNA follows: TGCGCCAGCAGTGAGCGGGAGAACAATGAGCAGTTCTTC.

V gene TRBV7-9 combines with J gene TRBJ2-4, with TRBD1 matching over 7 bases. The J segment lost 3 bases and the V segment lost 4 bases, leaving 9 bases of the junction unmatched. Germline-derived CDR1 and CDR2 are SEHNR and FQNEAQ (reference sequence). The CDR3 contains 16 residues. CDR3 region: CASSSPPGQHKNIQYF. CDR3 in DNA: TGTGCCAGCAGCTCGCCACCGGGACAGCACAAAAACATTCAGTACTTC.